The 12 T cell receptor beta chains reported below all come from one sample, sequenced in a study of early T cells in non-severe SARS-CoV-2 infection. From the 5' RACE reads, TCRdb called clonotypes with MiXCR, one entry per CDR3 protein. The table has under 40,000 distinct CDR3 sequences, approximately 6% seen once. Sequenced: whole blood. The receptors come from an adult who was a healthcare worker with PCR-confirmed SARS-CoV-2 infection or an uninfected control (not recorded which).

This clonotype appeared many times. The rearrangement uses TRBV7-2 and TRBJ2-3; 12 bases match TRBD2. There are 14 residues in the CDR3. Per the germline V gene, CDR1 is SGHTA and CDR2 is FQGNSA. Trimming at V came to 4 bases and at J to 4 bases, leaving 0 bases not matched to a gene. CDR3 residues: CASSSSGGADTQYF. DNA of the CDR3: TGTGCCAGCAGCTCTAGCGGGGGGGCAGATACGCAGTATTTT.

The CDR3 DNA is TGTGCCAGCAGCTTTGACCGGATGAACCCCTACGAGCAGTACTTC. This encodes CASSFDRMNPYEQYF. This rearrangement joins TRBV5-4 to TRBJ2-7; no clear D. Trimming cost V 2 bases and J 2 bases, with 14 bases left between them. Germline CDR1 is SGHNT and CDR2 is YYREEE (reference sequence). This CDR3 is 15 amino acids long. The complete variable domain, with remaining parts taken from reference TRBV5-4 and TRBJ2-7, reads ETGVTQSPTHLIKTRGQQVTLRCSSQSGHNTVSWYQQALGQGPQFIFQYYREEENGRGNFPPRFSGLQFPNYSSELNVNALELDDSALYLCASSFDRMNPYEQYFGPGTRLTVT.

This clonotype was seen repeatedly, ten times or more. The chain has TRBV15 and TRBJ2-3; 9 bases line up with TRBD2. J gave up 4 bases and V 3 bases, and 5 bases lay outside the gene matches. The CDR3 is made up of 15 amino acids. Germline CDR1 is LNHNV and CDR2 is YYDKDF (reference sequence). The CDR3 nucleotides are TGTGCCACCAGCAGGCGGGGGGGCACGGCAGATACGCAGTATTTT. Translation gives CATSRRGGTADTQYF.

This clonotype was recorded many times. The rearrangement links TRBV5-1 to TRBJ2-7; possible D gene TRBD2, 7 bases. The CDR3 runs 15 residues. V gave up 4 bases and J gave up 0 bases, with 14 bases separating them. Germline lookup yields CDR1 SGHRS and CDR2 YFSETQ. CDR3 region: CASSLGGASSYEQYF. DNA for the CDR3: TGCGCCAGCAGCCTGGGGGGGGCGAGCTCCTACGAGCAGTACTTC.

This clonotype came up many times. This sequence joins TRBV7-2 and TRBJ1-2; 7 bases map to TRBD1. The ends lost 1 base at V and 5 bases at J; junction bases unmatched: 7. CDR1 and CDR2 (germline): SGHTA, FQGNSA. The CDR3 sequence is 15 residues long. The CDR3 region has the DNA TGTGCCAGCAGCTTAGAAACACAGGGGAGGTATGGCTACACCTTC. Encoded protein: CASSLETQGRYGYTF.

This clonotype appeared many times. The chain couples TRBV19 to TRBJ2-5, with D tentatively TRBD1 (5 bases). V was pared by 6 bases and J by 6 bases, with 20 bases between. From germline, CDR1 is LNHDA and CDR2 SQIVND (reference sequence). This CDR3 comprises 15 residues. The CDR3 sequence: CASSDPARVGQTQYF. The CDR3 DNA reads TGTGCCAGTAGCGATCCCGCCAGGGTCGGGCAGACCCAGTACTTC.

A single count supports this clonotype. This sequence joins TRBV7-9 and TRBJ1-2; a weak D match, TRBD1 (6 bases). The CDR3 covers 13 residues. V lost 1 base to trimming and J lost 5 bases, with 8 bases between them. The germline gives CDR1 SEHNR, CDR2 FQNEAQ (reference sequence). The CDR3 coding sequence is TGTGCCAGCAGCTTAGGGGGGCCTTATGGCTACACCTTC. Amino acids: CASSLGGPYGYTF.

This clonotype showed up many times. V and J are TRBV9 and TRBJ1-2; D perhaps matches TRBD1 (6 bases). Germline CDR1 SGDLS, CDR2 YYNGEE. Trimming took off 0 bases at V and 6 bases at J, with 12 bases between the two ends. This CDR3 has 14 amino acids. CDR3 nucleotide sequence: TGTGCCAGCAGCGTAGTGGCACAGGGAGATGGCTACACCTTC. It specifies CASSVVAQGDGYTF.

This clonotype was detected many times. The chain joins TRBV6-5 to TRBJ2-1; D is unresolved. Germline assignment: CDR1 MNHEY and CDR2 SVGAGI. Trimming left V 5 bases short and J 0 bases short, with 17 bases between. There are 17 residues in the CDR3. DNA of the CDR3: TGTGCCAGCAGTCCCCGGGCGCTCTCTAGCTCCTACAATGAGCAGTTCTTC. It is translated as CASSPRALSSSYNEQFF.

This clonotype was counted at least ten times. CDR3 DNA: TGCAGTGCATTCAGGGGGGGGGCTTTGAGGAATGAGCAGTTCTTC. Translating it yields CSAFRGGALRNEQFF. The chain joins TRBV20-1 to TRBJ2-1; either TRBD1 or TRBD2 may fit D (7 bases each). Trimming removed 6 bases at V and 7 bases at J, with 22 bases between. This CDR3 has 15 residues. CDR1 and CDR2 from the germline V gene are DFQATT and SNEGSKA (reference sequence).

To note about this clonotype: Just one base apart from a much larger clone, this may be a read error. The rearrangement joins TRBV20-1 to TRBJ2-7, with TRBD2 matching over 8 bases. Germline V gene sequence: CDR1 DFQATT, CDR2 SNEGSKA (reference sequence). CDR3 length equals 15 residues. CDR3 in amino acids: CCAHHGSGSSYEQYF. The CDR3 DNA reads TGCTGTGCCCACCACGGCAGCGGGAGCTCCTACGAGCAGTACTTC.

Many counts were recorded for this clonotype. This chain uses TRBV6-2 or TRBV6-3 with TRBJ2-5; D is undetermined. Trimming took off 5 bases at V and 5 bases at J, with 15 bases between the two ends. CDR1 is MNHEY, CDR2 SVGEGT, per germline. This CDR3 has 14 residues. The CDR3 region is CASSTNRGRETQYF. Here the CDR3 DNA reads TGTGCCAGCAGTACCAATCGAGGTCGGGAGACCCAGTACTTC.